The source of this T cell receptor beta chain is a study of blood T cell repertoires in COVID-19. Study details: The United States, Italy and Spain supplied acute and convalescent COVID-19 samples.

Participants, about 18 to 89 years old, spanned some 23 US areas. Under the authors' procedure: For nucleated cells, counts were estimated from reference gene primer amplification. The table came from immunoSEQ multiplex PCR; TCRdb's copy has only in-frame clones and leaves some out. V, J and clone size derive from that table, while D and trimming were established from the DNA sequence. The sample contains about 380,000 clones, over 75% of which appear only once. The germline V gene encodes CDR1 KGHSH and CDR2 LQKENI. The CDR3 contains 16 residues. Trimming removed 0 bases from V and 4 bases from J, with 15 bases in between.

The sequenced sample was PBMCs or T cells enriched from blood (not recorded which). The J gene is TRBJ1-1, the V gene TRBV18; no definite D call. The TCR sequence derives from a woman between 25 and 40 years old who had recovered from COVID-19. The CDR3 region has the DNA TGTGCCAGCTCACCACCGCCCCCCAGATCCAGCACTGAAGCTTTCTTT. This codes for CASSPPPPRSSTEAFF.